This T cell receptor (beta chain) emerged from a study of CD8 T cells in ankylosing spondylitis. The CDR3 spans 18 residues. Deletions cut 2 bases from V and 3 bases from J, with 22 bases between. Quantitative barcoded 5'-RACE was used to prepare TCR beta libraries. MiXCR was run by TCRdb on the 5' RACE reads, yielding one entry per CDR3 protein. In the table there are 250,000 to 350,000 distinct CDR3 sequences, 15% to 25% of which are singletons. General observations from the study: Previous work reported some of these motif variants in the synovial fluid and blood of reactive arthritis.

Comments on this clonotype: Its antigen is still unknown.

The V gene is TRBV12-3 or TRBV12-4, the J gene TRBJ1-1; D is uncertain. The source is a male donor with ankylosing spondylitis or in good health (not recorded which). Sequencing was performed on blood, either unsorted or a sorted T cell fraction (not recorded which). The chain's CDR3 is CASSLLTGSTLAYTEAFF. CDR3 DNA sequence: TGTGCCAGCAGTTTATTGACCGGGTCCACCCTTGCCTACACTGAAGCTTTCTTT.